Listed here are 27 T cell receptor beta chains from one sample, sequenced in a study of a mutant IDH1 vaccine in newly diagnosed glioma. Some clones are missing from TCRdb's copy, which holds only in-frame ones; the method was immunoSEQ multiplex PCR. The sample lists some 51,000 clones; about three quarters were seen once. No antigen is known for these receptors. The time point denotes: week 5, during vaccination. Vaccine doses each comprised 300 ug of mutant IDH1 20-mer peptide, with topical imiquimod. The sample here was PBMCs, taken from a glioma patient whose treatment included an IDH1 peptide vaccine. The receptor source for this set is a woman aged 35 to 49 with glioma.

A single count supports this clone. The chain recombines TRBV7-2 with TRBJ2-7, with D perhaps assigned TRBD1 or TRBD2 (6 bases each). The CDR3 is made up of 15 amino acids. Germline CDR1 SGHTA, CDR2 FQGNSA. V was trimmed by 1 base and J by 5 bases, leaving 15 bases between them. Here the CDR3 DNA reads TGTGCCAGCAGCTTAGTTGGAGGGGGAACGGACGAGCAGTACTTC. Its translation: CASSLVGGGTDEQYF.

V gene TRBV7-3 combines with J gene TRBJ2-5; TRBD2 is a possible D gene (6 bases). Trimming pared 2 bases from V and 5 bases from J, leaving 9 bases between. Germline lookup yields CDR1 SGHTA and CDR2 FQGTGA. The CDR3 is 13 residues long. The CDR3 DNA sequence: TGTGCCAGCAGCTTAGGGGGGTTGGAGACCCAGTACTTC. This gives the protein CASSLGGLETQYF.

This clone has only a few counts. This rearrangement joins TRBV18 to TRBJ1-2, with 7 bases identical to TRBD1. The junction had 7 bases not matched to a gene; V was cut back by 4 bases and J by 2 bases. Germline V gives CDR1 KGHSH, CDR2 LQKENI. The CDR3 length is 15 residues. CDR3 sequence (DNA): TGTGCCAGCTCACGGATCCGGGACAGCAACTATGGCTACACCTTC. Residues: CASSRIRDSNYGYTF. Filled out from reference TRBV18 and TRBJ1-2, the complete variable domain reads NAGVMQNPRHLVRRRGQEARLRCSPMKGHSHVYWYRQLPEEGLKFMVYLQKENIIDESGMPKERFSAEFPKEGPSILRIQQVVRGDSAAYFCASSRIRDSNYGYTFGSGTRLTVV.

The V gene is TRBV13, the J gene TRBJ1-2, with 7 bases that match TRBD1. J was trimmed by 5 bases and V by 7 bases; bases with no gene match: 10. The CDR3 runs to 14 residues. Germline V CDR1 and CDR2: PRHDT, FYEKMQ (reference sequence). CDR3 amino acids: CASTDREVGYGYTF. The DNA of the CDR3 is TGTGCCAGCACCGACAGGGAAGTAGGGTATGGCTACACCTTC.

The J gene is TRBJ1-2, the V gene TRBV5-8; D is uncertain. Germline V CDR1 and CDR2: SGHTS, YDEGEE. This CDR3 has 13 amino acids. Trimming shortened V by 1 base and J by 5 bases, and 9 bases separated the two germline ends. The DNA for the CDR3 is TGTGCCAGCAGCTTGTTAGACGCGTATGGCTACACCTTC. Amino acid sequence: CASSLLDAYGYTF.

The chain links TRBV5-8 to TRBJ1-2, with no clear D. The CDR3 extends over 13 amino acids. Deletions cut 0 bases from V and 4 bases from J, with 7 bases between. Germline V gene data show CDR1 as SGHTS and CDR2 as YDEGEE. CDR3 sequence reads: CASSLGVSYGYTF. The CDR3 DNA follows: TGTGCCAGCAGCTTGGGAGTTTCCTATGGCTACACCTTC.

V and J are TRBV5-8 and TRBJ2-7; D could derive from TRBD1 or TRBD2 (5 bases each). Germline CDR1 and CDR2: SGHTS and YDEGEE. The CDR3 has 14 residues. Trimming took off 4 bases at V and 2 bases at J, with 13 bases between the two ends. CDR3 bases: TGTGCCAGCAGCCCCCCAGGGAGAGCCTACGAGCAGTACTTC. Protein: CASSPPGRAYEQYF. The complete variable domain, with remaining parts taken from reference TRBV5-8 and TRBJ2-7, reads EAGVTQSPTHLIKTRGQQATLRCSPISGHTSVYWYQQALGLGLQFLLWYDEGEERNRGNFPPRFSGRQFPNYSSELNVNALELEDSALYLCASSPPGRAYEQYFGPGTRLTVT.

This clone was recorded only once. The V call is TRBV5-1, the J call TRBJ1-4; 10 positions agree with TRBD1. The CDR3 runs 14 residues. With 4 bases clipped from V and 10 bases from J, the junction kept 7 bases outside the gene matches. Germline V CDR1 and CDR2: SGHRS, YFSETQ. CDR3 protein: CASSIDGTGAKLFF. CDR3 sequence (DNA): TGCGCCAGCAGCATAGACGGGACAGGGGCAAAACTGTTTTTT.

V and J are TRBV19 and TRBJ2-1; 11 bases line up with TRBD2. The CDR3 length is 19 residues. Per the germline V gene, CDR1 is LNHDA and CDR2 is SQIVND (reference sequence). The V and J ends lost 4 bases and 6 bases, in that order; junction bases with no gene match: 17. CDR3 nucleotide sequence: TGTGCCAGTAGTACCCCATTAATAGCGGGGGGGCTTTATAGCAATGAGCAGTTCTTC. As protein: CASSTPLIAGGLYSNEQFF.

The gene calls are TRBV4-2 and TRBJ2-6, with D uncertain. V lost 2 bases and J 0 bases, leaving 14 bases between the germline ends. Germline CDR1 LGHNA, CDR2 YNFKEQ. This CDR3 contains 18 residues. Here the CDR3 reads CASSQPATDSSGANVLTF. The DNA of the CDR3 is TGTGCCAGCAGCCAACCCGCAACCGACTCCTCTGGGGCCAACGTCCTGACTTTC.

The V and J genes are TRBV6-1 and TRBJ1-5, with 7 bases aligning to TRBD1. The CDR3 has 16 residues. Germline V lookup: CDR1 MNHNS, CDR2 SASEGT. The J segment lost 2 bases and the V segment lost 6 bases, leaving 10 bases of the junction unmatched. The CDR3 protein is CASSEKGARRNQPQHF. CDR3 nucleotides: TGTGCCAGCAGCGAAAAGGGGGCTAGGCGCAATCAGCCCCAGCATTTT.

This chain uses TRBV19 with TRBJ1-1; D uncertain. The length of the CDR3 is 14 residues. V was shortened by 1 base and J by 4 bases, with 10 bases between the two germline ends. Germline V gives CDR1 LNHDA, CDR2 SQIVND (reference sequence). The CDR3 nucleotides read TGTGCCAGTAGTATAGCCCGTGTAAGCACTGAAGCTTTCTTT. It encodes CASSIARVSTEAFF.

The chain uses TRBV7-2 and TRBJ1-1; D might be TRBD1 (5 bases). The V end lost 1 base, the J end lost 4 bases, and 16 bases lay between the germline ends. Germline values: CDR1 SGHTA, CDR2 FQGNSA. The length of the CDR3 is 16 residues. The CDR3 region has the DNA TGTGCCAGCAGCTTAGAAGGGGCAGGGATGGGCACTGAAGCTTTCTTT. This translates into CASSLEGAGMGTEAFF.

The V gene is TRBV7-9, the J gene TRBJ2-1, with 16 bases aligning to TRBD2. Looked up from germline, CDR1 is SEHNR and CDR2 is FQNEAQ (reference sequence). The junction had 7 bases not matched to a gene; V was cut back by 7 bases and J by 4 bases. The CDR3 is 17 amino acids. CDR3 region: CASNPGTSGGVYNEQFF. Written as DNA, the CDR3 is TGTGCCAGCAATCCCGGGACTAGCGGGGGGGTATACAATGAGCAGTTCTTC.

This clone was detected once. This chain connects TRBV2 to TRBJ2-1, with TRBD2 identical over 11 bases. CDR3 length: 16 residues. V shed 5 bases, J shed 2 bases, and the junction held 5 bases outside the gene matches. Germline-derived CDR1 and CDR2 are SNHLY and FYNNEI. DNA for the CDR3: TGTGCCAGCAGTCCTAGCGGGGGGATCACCTACAATGAGCAGTTCTTC. This gives the protein CASSPSGGITYNEQFF.

The J gene is TRBJ2-3, the V gene TRBV5-4; D is unresolved. The CDR3 has 14 residues. Germline assignment: CDR1 SGHNT and CDR2 YYREEE (reference sequence). V dropped 2 bases and J dropped 4 bases, with 11 bases sitting between them. CDR3: CASSFRSSADTQYF. DNA for the CDR3: TGTGCCAGCAGCTTTAGGTCGTCTGCAGATACGCAGTATTTT. Full variable domain (rest looked up from reference TRBV5-4 and TRBJ2-3): ETGVTQSPTHLIKTRGQQVTLRCSSQSGHNTVSWYQQALGQGPQFIFQYYREEENGRGNFPPRFSGLQFPNYSSELNVNALELDDSALYLCASSFRSSADTQYFGPGTRLTVL.

This clone has a handful of counts. V and J are TRBV29-1 and TRBJ2-3, with 7 bases identical to TRBD2. V was pared by 1 base and J by 5 bases, with 0 bases of the junction left unmatched. Germline V gene sequence: CDR1 SQVTM, CDR2 ANQGSEA. This CDR3 has 12 residues. CDR3 DNA: TGCAGCGTTGAAGGCGGGGGAGATACGCAGTATTTT. This codes for CSVEGGGDTQYF.

The rearrangement joins TRBV18 to TRBJ2-5, with 7 bases lining up with TRBD2. The V and J ends lost 3 bases and 5 bases, in that order; junction bases with no gene match: 15. This CDR3 is 17 amino acids long. Germline values: CDR1 KGHSH, CDR2 LQKENI. DNA for the CDR3: TGTGCCAGCTCACCCCCGGGGGGATCGTCCATTTCGGAGACCCAGTACTTC. It translates to CASSPPGGSSISETQYF.

This clone has only one observation. The chain links TRBV4-3 to TRBJ2-3, with 8 bases aligning to TRBD2. Germline CDR1 is LGHNA and CDR2 is YSLEER. With V trimmed by 3 bases and J by 11 bases, 19 bases remained unmatched. The CDR3 has 17 amino acids. The CDR3 coding sequence is TGCGCCAGCAGCCAGATACTAGCGGCCCGGCCCGGGGCGGGGCAGTATTTT. Its translation: CASSQILAARPGAGQYF.

This clone appeared a single time. For the CDR3, the DNA is TGTGCCTGGGCGGACAGTAGCTCCTATAATTCACCCCTCCACTTT. Its translation: CAWADSSSYNSPLHF. V usage is TRBV30 and J usage is TRBJ1-6; maybe TRBD1 (6 bases). The CDR3 is 15 residues long. Trimming removed 5 bases at V and 0 bases at J, with 11 bases between. Germline V CDR1 and CDR2: GTSNPN, SVGIG (reference sequence).

The V and J genes are TRBV27 and TRBJ2-2, with 7 bases that match TRBD1. The V segment lost 5 bases and the J segment 6 bases; nucleotides outside the gene matches: 6. The CDR3 is 14 residues long. Germline V gives CDR1 MNHEY, CDR2 SMNVEV (reference sequence). The CDR3 sequence: CASSPATGSGELFF. The DNA of the CDR3 is TGTGCCAGCAGTCCGGCGACAGGGTCCGGGGAGCTGTTTTTT.

The J gene is TRBJ1-1, the V gene TRBV6-1, with TRBD1 as a possible D gene (6 bases). The germline gives CDR1 MNHNS, CDR2 SASEGT. There are 14 residues in the CDR3. Trimming removed 0 bases at V and 5 bases at J, with 10 bases between. The chain's CDR3 is CASSEARGATEAFF. CDR3 coding DNA: TGTGCCAGCAGTGAAGCTCGGGGGGCGACTGAAGCTTTCTTT.

The chain has TRBV7-9 and TRBJ2-1; 7 nucleotides align to TRBD1. Germline V lookup: CDR1 SEHNR, CDR2 FQNEAQ (reference sequence). The ends lost 5 bases at V and 6 bases at J; junction bases unmatched: 10. This CDR3 spans 15 amino acids. CDR3 sequence: CASSHTTQGSNEQFF. DNA of the CDR3: TGTGCCAGCAGCCATACAACACAGGGGTCCAATGAGCAGTTCTTC.

This chain connects TRBV6-5 to TRBJ2-5; 7 bases fit TRBD2. The closer fit of TRBJ2-7 to the DNA end suggests the J call may be wrong. CDR1 is MNHEY and CDR2 is SVGAGI in the germline V gene. This CDR3 contains 14 residues. CDR3 residues: CATRDSGGSYEQYF. Here the CDR3 DNA reads TGTGCCACAAGGGACTCGGGGGGTTCCTACGAGCAGTACTTC.

This chain uses TRBV4-3 with TRBJ2-3; unclear D gene. The germline V and J ends were trimmed by 1 base and 7 bases, with 12 bases remaining between them. The CDR3 contains 14 residues. Per germline, CDR1 LGHNA and CDR2 YSLEER. CDR3 in DNA: TGCGCCAGCAGCCAAGTCACCTCTGGGAATACGCAGTATTTT. It is translated as CASSQVTSGNTQYF.

V is TRBV14 and J is TRBJ2-3; D not resolved. Germline-derived CDR1 and CDR2 are SGHDN and FVKESK. The CDR3 loop spans 11 amino acids. The V end lost 1 base, the J end lost 6 bases, and 2 bases lay between the germline ends. In DNA, the CDR3 is TGTGCCAGCAGCCAAGGTGATACGCAGTATTTT. Amino acid sequence: CASSQGDTQYF.

The chain couples TRBV2 to TRBJ1-6; D is ambiguous. Trimming shortened V by 6 bases and J by 6 bases, and 9 bases separated the two germline ends. This CDR3 comprises 13 residues. Germline assignment: CDR1 SNHLY and CDR2 FYNNEI. DNA of the CDR3: TGTGCCAGCAGGGCTAGACCTAATTCACCCCTCCACTTT. Encoded protein: CASRARPNSPLHF.